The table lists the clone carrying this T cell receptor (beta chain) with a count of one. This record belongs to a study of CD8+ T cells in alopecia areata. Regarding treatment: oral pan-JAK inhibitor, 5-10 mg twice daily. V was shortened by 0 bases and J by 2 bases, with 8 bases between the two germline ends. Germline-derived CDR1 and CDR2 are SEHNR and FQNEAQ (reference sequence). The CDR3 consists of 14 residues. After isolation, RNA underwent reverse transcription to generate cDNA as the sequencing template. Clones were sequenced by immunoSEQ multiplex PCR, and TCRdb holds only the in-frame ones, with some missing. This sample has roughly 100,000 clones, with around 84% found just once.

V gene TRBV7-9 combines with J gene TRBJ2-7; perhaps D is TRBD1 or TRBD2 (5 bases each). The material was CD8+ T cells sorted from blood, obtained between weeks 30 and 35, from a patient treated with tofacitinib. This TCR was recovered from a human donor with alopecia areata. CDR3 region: CASSLAGPTYEQYF. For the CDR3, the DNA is TGTGCCAGCAGCTTAGCGGGACCTACCTACGAGCAGTACTTC.